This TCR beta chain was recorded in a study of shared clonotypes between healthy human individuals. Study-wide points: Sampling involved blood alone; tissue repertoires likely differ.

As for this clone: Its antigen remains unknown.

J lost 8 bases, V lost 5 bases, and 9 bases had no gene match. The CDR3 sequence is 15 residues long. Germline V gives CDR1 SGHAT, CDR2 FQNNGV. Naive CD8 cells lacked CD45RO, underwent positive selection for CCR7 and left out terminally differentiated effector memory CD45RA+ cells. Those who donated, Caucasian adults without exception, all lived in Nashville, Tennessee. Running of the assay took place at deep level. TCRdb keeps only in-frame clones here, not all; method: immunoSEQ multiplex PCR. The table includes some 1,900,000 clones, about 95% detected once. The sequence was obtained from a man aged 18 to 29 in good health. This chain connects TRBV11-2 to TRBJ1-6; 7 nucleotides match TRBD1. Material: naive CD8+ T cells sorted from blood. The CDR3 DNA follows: TGTGCCAGCAGCCCAGAGGCAGGGGGATATTCACCCCTCCACTTT. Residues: CASSPEAGGYSPLHF.